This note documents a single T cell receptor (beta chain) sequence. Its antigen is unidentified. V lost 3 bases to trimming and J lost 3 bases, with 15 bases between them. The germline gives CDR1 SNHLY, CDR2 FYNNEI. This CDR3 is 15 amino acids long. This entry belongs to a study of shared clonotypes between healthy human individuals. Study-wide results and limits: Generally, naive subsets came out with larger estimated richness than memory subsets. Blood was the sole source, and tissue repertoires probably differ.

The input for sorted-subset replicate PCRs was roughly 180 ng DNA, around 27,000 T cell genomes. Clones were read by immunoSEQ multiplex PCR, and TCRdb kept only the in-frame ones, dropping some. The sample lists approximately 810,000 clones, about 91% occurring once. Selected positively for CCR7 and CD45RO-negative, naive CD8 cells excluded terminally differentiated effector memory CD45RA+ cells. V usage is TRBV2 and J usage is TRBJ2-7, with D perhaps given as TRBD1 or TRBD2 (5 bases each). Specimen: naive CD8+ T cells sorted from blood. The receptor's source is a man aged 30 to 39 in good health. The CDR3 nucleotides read TGTGCCAGCAGTGATGAGGGGCCTTATAACTACGAGCAGTACTTC. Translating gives CASSDEGPYNYEQYF. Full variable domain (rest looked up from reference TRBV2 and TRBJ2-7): EPEVTQTPSHQVTQMGQEVILRCVPISNHLYFYWYRQILGQKVEFLVSFYNNEISEKSEIFDDQFSVERPDGSNFTLKIRSTKLEDSAMYFCASSDEGPYNYEQYFGPGTRLTVT.